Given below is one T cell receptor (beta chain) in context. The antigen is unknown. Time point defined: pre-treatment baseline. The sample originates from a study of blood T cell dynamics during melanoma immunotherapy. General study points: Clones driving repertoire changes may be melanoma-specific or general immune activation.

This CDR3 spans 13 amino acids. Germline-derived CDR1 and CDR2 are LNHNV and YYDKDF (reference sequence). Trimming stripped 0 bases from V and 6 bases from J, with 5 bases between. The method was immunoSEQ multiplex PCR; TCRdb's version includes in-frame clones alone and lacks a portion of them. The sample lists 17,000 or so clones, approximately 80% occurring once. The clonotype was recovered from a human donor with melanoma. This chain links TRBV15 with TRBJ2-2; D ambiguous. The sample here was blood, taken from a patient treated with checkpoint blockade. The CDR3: CATSRDQAGELFF. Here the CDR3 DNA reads TGTGCCACCAGCAGAGATCAGGCCGGGGAGCTGTTTTTT.